Shown below are 9 T cell receptor beta chains from a single sample sequenced in a study of T cell responses to AZD1222 COVID-19 vaccine. Produced via immunoSEQ multiplex PCR; TCRdb's table is partial and in-frame only. The profile covers some 150,000 clones, with about 91% appearing a single time and approximately 4.5% taken by the ten largest. Sequences were derived from peripheral blood, sampled on day 0 of AZD1222 vaccination. The receptors originated from an adult in good health.

The chain recombines TRBV19 with TRBJ2-1; TRBD2 agrees at 7 bases. Looked up from germline, CDR1 is LNHDA and CDR2 is SQIVND (reference sequence). The CDR3 extends over 16 amino acids. The ends lost 5 bases at V and 0 bases at J; junction bases unmatched: 7. The CDR3 loop reads CASSPSGGGSYNEQFF. The CDR3 nucleotides are TGTGCCAGTAGTCCCTCTGGCGGGGGCTCCTACAATGAGCAGTTCTTC. Based on the CDR3 plus reference TRBV19 and TRBJ2-1, the full variable domain is DGGITQSPKYLFRKEGQNVTLSCEQNLNHDAMYWYRQDPGQGLRLIYYSQIVNDFQKGDIAEGYSVSREKKESFPLTVTSAQKNPTAFYLCASSPSGGGSYNEQFFGPGTRLTVL.

This clone was recorded only once. CDR3 sequence reads: CASSVAGSGYEQYF. CDR3 coding DNA: TGTGCCAGCAGCGTAGCTGGGAGTGGCTACGAGCAGTACTTC. V and J are TRBV9 and TRBJ2-7; tentative D call: TRBD2 (5 bases). This CDR3 region has 14 residues. Germline assignment: CDR1 SGDLS and CDR2 YYNGEE. The V end was cut by 0 bases, the J end by 3 bases, with 10 bases between.

The chain couples TRBV6-5 to TRBJ1-4; D gene ambiguous. V lost 8 bases and J 13 bases, leaving 23 bases between the germline ends. Germline CDR1 MNHEY, CDR2 SVGAGI. This CDR3 has 14 residues. The CDR3 region has the DNA TGTGCCAGCTTACAACCGGTCCCACTAGGTGGACTGTTTTTT. The encoded protein is CASLQPVPLGGLFF.

V is TRBV10-3 and J is TRBJ2-7; weak D call: TRBD2 (6 bases). The V end lost 3 bases, the J end lost 0 bases, and 9 bases lay between the germline ends. CDR3 length equals 14 residues. CDR1 ENHRY and CDR2 SYGVKD come from the germline V gene. In nucleotides, the CDR3 is TGTGCCATCAGTGACGCGCGGGACTCCTACGAGCAGTACTTC. Translated: CAISDARDSYEQYF.

V is TRBV19 and J is TRBJ2-7, with D possibly matching TRBD2 (5 bases). V lost 4 bases and J 1 base, leaving 14 bases between the germline ends. Germline lookup yields CDR1 LNHDA and CDR2 SQIVND (reference sequence). This CDR3 has 15 residues. The CDR3 DNA sequence: TGTGCCAGTAGTAGCACCTCCGGGAATTCCTACGAGCAGTACTTC. Its protein product is CASSSTSGNSYEQYF.

This clone was seen just once. This rearrangement joins TRBV6-1 to TRBJ2-1; 9 bases are shared with TRBD2. CDR3 size: 15 residues. Unmatched junction bases numbered 0, after V lost 2 bases and J lost 1 base. Germline V CDR1 and CDR2: MNHNS, SASEGT. For the CDR3, the DNA is TGTGCCAGCAGTGAACTAGCGGGATCCTACAATGAGCAGTTCTTC. This codes for CASSELAGSYNEQFF.

This chain connects TRBV28 to TRBJ2-7; TRBD1 might be the D (6 bases). V dropped 5 bases and J dropped 2 bases, with 13 bases sitting between them. This CDR3 has 14 residues. The germline V gene has CDR1 MDHEN and CDR2 SYDVKM. The CDR3 DNA is TGTGCCAGCAGTCCCGACAGGATCACCTACGAGCAGTACTTC. It codes for CASSPDRITYEQYF.

The chain joins TRBV4-1 to TRBJ2-5, with D maybe TRBD2 (6 bases). This CDR3 contains 16 residues. V was pared by 4 bases and J by 5 bases, with 20 bases between. Per germline, CDR1 MGHRA and CDR2 YSYEKL. As DNA, the CDR3 is TGCGCCAGCAGCCCGGGACTTCACGAGGTCTGGGAGACCCAGTACTTC. Its protein product is CASSPGLHEVWETQYF.

The DNA of the CDR3 is TGTGCCTACCGAAGGTCAGCACATCAGCCCCAGCATTTT. It is translated as CAYRRSAHQPQHF. The rearrangement joins TRBV30 to TRBJ1-5; D ambiguous. The CDR3 has 13 amino acids. V was clipped by 7 bases and J by 5 bases, with 15 bases between them. In germline, CDR1 is GTSNPN, CDR2 SVGIG (reference sequence).